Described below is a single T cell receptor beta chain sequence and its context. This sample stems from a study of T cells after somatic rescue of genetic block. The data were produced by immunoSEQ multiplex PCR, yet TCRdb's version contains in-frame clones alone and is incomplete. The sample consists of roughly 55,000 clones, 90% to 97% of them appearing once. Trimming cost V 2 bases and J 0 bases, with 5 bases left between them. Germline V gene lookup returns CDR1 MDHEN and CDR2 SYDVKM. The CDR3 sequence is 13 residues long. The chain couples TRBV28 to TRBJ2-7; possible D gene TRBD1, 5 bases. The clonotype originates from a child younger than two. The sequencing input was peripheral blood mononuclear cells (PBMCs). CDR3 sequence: CASSLGHSYEQYF. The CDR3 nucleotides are TGTGCCAGCAGTTTAGGACACTCCTACGAGCAGTACTTC. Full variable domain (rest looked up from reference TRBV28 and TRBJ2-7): DVKVTQSSRYLVKRTGEKVFLECVQDMDHENMFWYRQDPGLGLRLIYFSYDVKMKEKGDIPEGYSVSREKKERFSLILESASTNQTSMYLCASSLGHSYEQYFGPGTRLTVT.